The rows below give T cell receptor beta chains drawn from one sample of a study of shared clonotypes between healthy human individuals. Sequencing was performed with immunoSEQ multiplex PCR; in TCRdb, only in-frame clones are kept and a portion is missing. The repertoire has about 480,000 clones, around 74% of them found once; the top ten carry about an eighth. Sequencing was performed on PBMCs. The receptors derive from a middle-aged woman in good health. Some clones in this sample may be carry-over from other donors' samples. Both conserved end residues are part of each CDR3. Fields, in order: CDR3 DNA, CDR3 protein, CDR3 length, V gene, clone size, J gene, D gene. A D gene is named only where the DNA matches it firmly. Only part of the rows carry a size: once, few, many, or a class if the clone is expanded.

cdr3_nt: TGTGCCAGCAGCCACCAGCGGGAGAGGGACAATGAGCAGTTCTTC
cdr3_aa: CASSHQRERDNEQFF
cdr3_length: 15
v_call: TRBV28
clone_size: once
j_call: TRBJ2-1
d_call: TRBD2

cdr3_nt: TGTGCCAGCAGCTCTCGGGACCCTGCAACTAATGAAAAACTGTTTTTT
cdr3_aa: CASSSRDPATNEKLFF
cdr3_length: 16
v_call: TRBV11-2
clone_size: -
j_call: TRBJ1-4
d_call: -

cdr3_nt: TGCGCCAGCAGCTTCGGACTAGCGGGTGCATGGGGCACAGATACGCAGTATTTT
cdr3_aa: CASSFGLAGAWGTDTQYF
cdr3_length: 18
v_call: TRBV5-1
clone_size: -
j_call: TRBJ2-3
d_call: TRBD2

cdr3_nt: TGTGCCAGCAGCTCCGGACTAGCGGCAACCGGGGAGCTGTTTTTT
cdr3_aa: CASSSGLAATGELFF
cdr3_length: 15
v_call: TRBV7-2
clone_size: -
j_call: TRBJ2-2
d_call: TRBD2

cdr3_nt: TGTGCCAGCAGCTTAGAGGGTAGAAGGGAGCAGTTCTTC
cdr3_aa: CASSLEGRREQFF
cdr3_length: 13
v_call: TRBV7-3
clone_size: few
j_call: TRBJ2-1
d_call: -

cdr3_nt: TGTGCCAGTAGTATCGACGGAGGGGATCAGCCCCAGCATTTT
cdr3_aa: CASSIDGGDQPQHF
cdr3_length: 14
v_call: TRBV19
clone_size: -
j_call: TRBJ1-5
d_call: -

cdr3_nt: TGCAGCGTTGAAGAGCGCGGCACTGAAGCTTTCTTT
cdr3_aa: CSVEERGTEAFF
cdr3_length: 12
v_call: TRBV29-1
clone_size: -
j_call: TRBJ1-1
d_call: -

cdr3_nt: TGTGCCAGCAGCTTAAACACTGAAGCTTTCTTT
cdr3_aa: CASSLNTEAFF
cdr3_length: 11
v_call: TRBV7-2
clone_size: many
j_call: TRBJ1-1
d_call: -

cdr3_nt: TGTGCCAGCAGTGTCGGGACGGAGAATGAAAAACTGTTTTTT
cdr3_aa: CASSVGTENEKLFF
cdr3_length: 14
v_call: TRBV6-1
clone_size: -
j_call: TRBJ1-4
d_call: -

cdr3_nt: TGCGCCAGCAGCCAGGACGGGCTATCCGAATACAATGAGCAGTTCTTC
cdr3_aa: CASSQDGLSEYNEQFF
cdr3_length: 16
v_call: TRBV5-1
clone_size: -
j_call: TRBJ2-1
d_call: -

cdr3_nt: TGTGCCAGCAGCCCAAGCGGACAGGGGATGTACGAGCAGTACTTC
cdr3_aa: CASSPSGQGMYEQYF
cdr3_length: 15
v_call: TRBV7-3
clone_size: -
j_call: TRBJ2-7
d_call: TRBD1

cdr3_nt: TGTGCCAGCGGCCTGGACGTCCGCTACGAGCAGTACTTC
cdr3_aa: CASGLDVRYEQYF
cdr3_length: 13
v_call: TRBV7-9
clone_size: -
j_call: TRBJ2-7
d_call: -

cdr3_nt: TGTGCCAGCAGCTTAACGTCGGCAGGGGTCTATGGCTACACCTTC
cdr3_aa: CASSLTSAGVYGYTF
cdr3_length: 15
v_call: TRBV7-3
clone_size: -
j_call: TRBJ1-2
d_call: -

cdr3_nt: TGTGCCAGCAGCTTAGCCAATGGGGGGACCACAGATACGCAGTATTTT
cdr3_aa: CASSLANGGTTDTQYF
cdr3_length: 16
v_call: TRBV7-9
clone_size: -
j_call: TRBJ2-3
d_call: -

cdr3_nt: TGTGCCAGCAGTCCGCTGCGGGGAGGGCTGAGAAATGAGCAGTTCTTC
cdr3_aa: CASSPLRGGLRNEQFF
cdr3_length: 16
v_call: TRBV27
clone_size: few
j_call: TRBJ2-1
d_call: TRBD2

cdr3_nt: TGTGCCAGCTCTCCCGGGACCGTAAACTATGGCTACACCTTC
cdr3_aa: CASSPGTVNYGYTF
cdr3_length: 14
v_call: TRBV6-6
clone_size: once
j_call: TRBJ1-2
d_call: -

cdr3_nt: TGTGCCAGCAGCCAAATCCCCTACGAGCAGTACTTC
cdr3_aa: CASSQIPYEQYF
cdr3_length: 12
v_call: TRBV14
clone_size: -
j_call: TRBJ2-7
d_call: -

cdr3_nt: TGTGCCCGGAAGACAGGGGGCTCTGAGACCCAGTACTTC
cdr3_aa: CARKTGGSETQYF
cdr3_length: 13
v_call: TRBV30
clone_size: -
j_call: TRBJ2-5
d_call: TRBD1

cdr3_nt: TGTGCCAGCAGTTACCGAAGGGGGCTTGGTGAAAAACTGTTTTTT
cdr3_aa: CASSYRRGLGEKLFF
cdr3_length: 15
v_call: TRBV6-5
clone_size: few
j_call: TRBJ1-4
d_call: TRBD1

cdr3_nt: TGTGCCAGCAGCCCCCGCAGGAGCGCAAGCTCCTACGAGCAGTACTTC
cdr3_aa: CASSPRRSASSYEQYF
cdr3_length: 16
v_call: TRBV7-2
clone_size: -
j_call: TRBJ2-7
d_call: -

cdr3_nt: TGCGCCAGCAGCTTGGCCCGTGGGGGTTCCTCCTACAATGAGCAGTTCTTC
cdr3_aa: CASSLARGGSSYNEQFF
cdr3_length: 17
v_call: TRBV5-1
clone_size: -
j_call: TRBJ2-1
d_call: -

cdr3_nt: TGTGCCAGCAGCCGGACAGGGGGCTACCCTATTGAGCAGTTCTTC
cdr3_aa: CASSRTGGYPIEQFF
cdr3_length: 15
v_call: TRBV7-8
clone_size: -
j_call: TRBJ2-1
d_call: TRBD1

cdr3_nt: TGTGCCAGCAGTTGGCTTACCGGGGAGCTGTTTTTT
cdr3_aa: CASSWLTGELFF
cdr3_length: 12
v_call: TRBV2
clone_size: few
j_call: TRBJ2-2
d_call: -

cdr3_nt: TGCAGTACCAGTGGGGGGGAGACCCAGTACTTC
cdr3_aa: CSTSGGETQYF
cdr3_length: 11
v_call: TRBV29-1
clone_size: -
j_call: TRBJ2-5
d_call: -

cdr3_nt: TGTGCCAGCAGCGCCGCTGGTCCGGGACAGGGGGTCTGGAAGCAGTACTTC
cdr3_aa: CASSAAGPGQGVWKQYF
cdr3_length: 17
v_call: TRBV27
clone_size: once
j_call: TRBJ2-7
d_call: TRBD1

cdr3_nt: TGTGCCAGCAGCCCTAGCGGGAAGACAGATACGCAGTATTTT
cdr3_aa: CASSPSGKTDTQYF
cdr3_length: 14
v_call: TRBV11-1
clone_size: once
j_call: TRBJ2-3
d_call: TRBD2

cdr3_nt: TGTGCCAGCAGTGAAGCGACAGGAGACTATGGCTACACCTTC
cdr3_aa: CASSEATGDYGYTF
cdr3_length: 14
v_call: TRBV6-1
clone_size: -
j_call: TRBJ1-2
d_call: -

cdr3_nt: TGTGCCAGCAGCCACCGGGGGGGGCCGGATCAGCCCCAGCATTTT
cdr3_aa: CASSHRGGPDQPQHF
cdr3_length: 15
v_call: TRBV7-2
clone_size: -
j_call: TRBJ1-5
d_call: -

cdr3_nt: TGCGCCAGCAGCTTGACGGGGGGCGCGGCCTACGAGCAGTACTTC
cdr3_aa: CASSLTGGAAYEQYF
cdr3_length: 15
v_call: TRBV5-1
clone_size: -
j_call: TRBJ2-7
d_call: -

cdr3_nt: TGTGCCAGCAGTCCCGGACAGGGTTCAGATACGCAGTATTTT
cdr3_aa: CASSPGQGSDTQYF
cdr3_length: 14
v_call: TRBV6-4
clone_size: -
j_call: TRBJ2-3
d_call: TRBD1

cdr3_nt: TGTGCCAGTAGTATGGTGGAAGCCAAAGCTTTCTTT
cdr3_aa: CASSMVEAKAFF
cdr3_length: 12
v_call: TRBV19
clone_size: -
j_call: TRBJ1-1
d_call: -

cdr3_nt: TGCAGCGTTGCCTCGGAAGGGGACAGGGGGACAAAATACAATGAGCAGTTCTTC
cdr3_aa: CSVASEGDRGTKYNEQFF
cdr3_length: 18
v_call: TRBV29-1
clone_size: -
j_call: TRBJ2-1
d_call: TRBD1

cdr3_nt: TGTGCCAGCCGCCCCTTTGGGGGCCTAAGCTCCTACAATGAGCAGTTCTTC
cdr3_aa: CASRPFGGLSSYNEQFF
cdr3_length: 17
v_call: TRBV7-2
clone_size: few
j_call: TRBJ2-1
d_call: -

cdr3_nt: TGCGCCAGCAGTGACAGGGGGCCCACAGATACGCAGTATTTT
cdr3_aa: CASSDRGPTDTQYF
cdr3_length: 14
v_call: TRBV10-2
clone_size: many
j_call: TRBJ2-3
d_call: TRBD1

cdr3_nt: TGCGCCAGCAGCCTCACCGGGGGTCAAGAGACCCAGTACTTC
cdr3_aa: CASSLTGGQETQYF
cdr3_length: 14
v_call: TRBV5-1
clone_size: -
j_call: TRBJ2-5
d_call: -

cdr3_nt: TGTGCCAGCAGCTCCGGGACTAGCGGGGCCTACGAGCAGTACTTC
cdr3_aa: CASSSGTSGAYEQYF
cdr3_length: 15
v_call: TRBV5-5
clone_size: -
j_call: TRBJ2-7
d_call: TRBD2

cdr3_nt: TGTGCCAGCAGTTACGGACTAGCGGGAGGGAATGAGCAGTTCTTC
cdr3_aa: CASSYGLAGGNEQFF
cdr3_length: 15
v_call: TRBV11-3
clone_size: -
j_call: TRBJ2-1
d_call: TRBD2

cdr3_nt: TGTGCCAGCAGCTACCTAGCCGGCAAGGAAAAACTGTTTTTT
cdr3_aa: CASSYLAGKEKLFF
cdr3_length: 14
v_call: TRBV6-1
clone_size: -
j_call: TRBJ1-4
d_call: -

cdr3_nt: TGCGCCAGCAGCTTGCGGGCAAGTCTGTACACTGAAGCTTTCTTT
cdr3_aa: CASSLRASLYTEAFF
cdr3_length: 15
v_call: TRBV5-1
clone_size: -
j_call: TRBJ1-1
d_call: -

cdr3_nt: TGTGCCAGCAGTTACGGACTAGCGGGAGGGGGTGGGACCCAGTACTTC
cdr3_aa: CASSYGLAGGGGTQYF
cdr3_length: 16
v_call: TRBV6-5
clone_size: -
j_call: TRBJ2-5
d_call: TRBD2

cdr3_nt: TGTGCCAGCAGCCAAGAAGATGGACTAGCCACAGATACGCAGTATTTT
cdr3_aa: CASSQEDGLATDTQYF
cdr3_length: 16
v_call: TRBV4-2
clone_size: -
j_call: TRBJ2-3
d_call: TRBD2

cdr3_nt: TGTGCCAGCACCGATGGACAGGGGAACACTGAAGCTTTCTTT
cdr3_aa: CASTDGQGNTEAFF
cdr3_length: 14
v_call: TRBV2
clone_size: -
j_call: TRBJ1-1
d_call: TRBD1

cdr3_nt: TGTGCCAGCAGCTTGGGTGAGATCGGGGAAAAACTGTTTTTT
cdr3_aa: CASSLGEIGEKLFF
cdr3_length: 14
v_call: TRBV5-4
clone_size: once
j_call: TRBJ1-4
d_call: -

cdr3_nt: TGTGCCAGCAGCACCAGCTGGGCAGATACGCAGTATTTT
cdr3_aa: CASSTSWADTQYF
cdr3_length: 13
v_call: TRBV13
clone_size: -
j_call: TRBJ2-3
d_call: -

cdr3_nt: TGTGCCATCAGTGGGGACAGGGGGCGCGTCTTTGGCTACACCTTC
cdr3_aa: CAISGDRGRVFGYTF
cdr3_length: 15
v_call: TRBV10-3
clone_size: -
j_call: TRBJ1-2
d_call: TRBD1

cdr3_nt: TGCAGCGTTGAAGAAAGGGACAGGTCGGGCTACGAGCAGTACTTC
cdr3_aa: CSVEERDRSGYEQYF
cdr3_length: 15
v_call: TRBV29-1
clone_size: -
j_call: TRBJ2-7
d_call: TRBD1

cdr3_nt: TGTGCCAGCAGTTCCTACAGGCGGGGTAACACAGATACGCAGTATTTT
cdr3_aa: CASSSYRRGNTDTQYF
cdr3_length: 16
v_call: TRBV27
clone_size: few
j_call: TRBJ2-3
d_call: -

cdr3_nt: TGTGCCAGCAGTGAATCTGGGACAGGGAGTCAGCCCCAGCATTTT
cdr3_aa: CASSESGTGSQPQHF
cdr3_length: 15
v_call: TRBV25-1
clone_size: once
j_call: TRBJ1-5
d_call: TRBD1

cdr3_nt: TGTGCCAGCAGCCTGCTTAGCGGGAGTTACAATGAGCAGTTCTTC
cdr3_aa: CASSLLSGSYNEQFF
cdr3_length: 15
v_call: TRBV4-2
clone_size: -
j_call: TRBJ2-1
d_call: TRBD2

cdr3_nt: TGCAGCGTCCCGGGACTAGCGGGAGTGGGGGAGACCCAGTACTTC
cdr3_aa: CSVPGLAGVGETQYF
cdr3_length: 15
v_call: TRBV29-1
clone_size: -
j_call: TRBJ2-5
d_call: TRBD2

cdr3_nt: TGTGCCACCAGCAGAGATGGGGGTGGCTACACCTTC
cdr3_aa: CATSRDGGGYTF
cdr3_length: 12
v_call: TRBV15
clone_size: -
j_call: TRBJ1-2
d_call: -

cdr3_nt: TGTGCCAGCAGCTTGACAGGGCCGAACACTGAAGCTTTCTTT
cdr3_aa: CASSLTGPNTEAFF
cdr3_length: 14
v_call: TRBV11-2
clone_size: -
j_call: TRBJ1-1
d_call: TRBD1

cdr3_nt: TGTGCCAGTAGAGGAGTTAACTATGGCTACACCTTC
cdr3_aa: CASRGVNYGYTF
cdr3_length: 12
v_call: TRBV19
clone_size: once
j_call: TRBJ1-2
d_call: -

cdr3_nt: TGTGCCAGCTCATCCCGCGGAGGGGAGAATGAGCAGTTCTTC
cdr3_aa: CASSSRGGENEQFF
cdr3_length: 14
v_call: TRBV18
clone_size: -
j_call: TRBJ2-1
d_call: -

cdr3_nt: TGCGCCAGCAGCCATCGGCGGTTCTACGAGCAGTACTTC
cdr3_aa: CASSHRRFYEQYF
cdr3_length: 13
v_call: TRBV11-2
clone_size: -
j_call: TRBJ2-7
d_call: -